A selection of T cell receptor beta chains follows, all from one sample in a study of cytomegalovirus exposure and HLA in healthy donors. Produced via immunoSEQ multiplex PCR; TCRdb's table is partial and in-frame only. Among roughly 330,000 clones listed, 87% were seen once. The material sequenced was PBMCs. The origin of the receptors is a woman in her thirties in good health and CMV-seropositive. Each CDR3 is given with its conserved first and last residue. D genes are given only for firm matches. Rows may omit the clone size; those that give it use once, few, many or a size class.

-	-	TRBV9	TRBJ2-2	CASRGGQMSGELFF	TGTGCCAGCAGGGGGGGACAGATGTCCGGGGAGCTGTTTTTT
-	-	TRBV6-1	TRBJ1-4	CASKGGGLRNEKLFF	TGTGCCAGCAAGGGGGGGGGACTCCGTAATGAAAAACTGTTTTTT
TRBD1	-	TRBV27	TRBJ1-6	CASRGQGSSYNSPLHF	TGTGCCAGCAGGGGACAGGGGAGCTCCTATAATTCACCCCTCCACTTT
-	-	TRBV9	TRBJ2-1	CASSVGSPPYNEQFF	TGTGCCAGCAGCGTAGGCAGCCCCCCTTACAATGAGCAGTTCTTC
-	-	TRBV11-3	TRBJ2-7	CASSLGEGRSGEQYF	TGTGCCAGCAGCTTAGGAGAGGGCCGCTCTGGCGAGCAGTACTTC
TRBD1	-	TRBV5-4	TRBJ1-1	CASTYGTVNTEAFF	TGTGCCAGCACCTACGGGACAGTGAACACTGAAGCTTTCTTT
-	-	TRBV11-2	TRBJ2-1	CASSPTVQRGNEQFF	TGTGCCAGCAGCCCGACAGTGCAGAGGGGGAATGAGCAGTTCTTC
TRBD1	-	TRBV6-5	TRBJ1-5	CASSPLSGGGQPQHF	TGTGCCAGCAGTCCCCTGTCAGGGGGTGGGCAGCCCCAGCATTTT
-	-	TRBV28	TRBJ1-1	CASSSRTPNAEAFF	TGTGCCAGCAGTTCCCGGACACCCAACGCTGAAGCTTTCTTT
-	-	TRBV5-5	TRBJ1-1	CASSTGPNTEAFF	TGTGCCAGCAGCACGGGACCGAACACTGAAGCTTTCTTT
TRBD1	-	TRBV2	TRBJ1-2	CASRTDRAYSYGYTF	TGTGCCAGCAGAACGGACAGGGCTTATTCGTATGGCTACACCTTC
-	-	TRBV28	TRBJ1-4	CASNDDRTYEKLFF	TGTGCCAGCAACGACGACAGGACTTATGAAAAACTGTTTTTT
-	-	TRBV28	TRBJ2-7	CASSRGSAYEQYF	TGTGCCAGCAGCCGTGGATCAGCCTACGAGCAGTACTTC
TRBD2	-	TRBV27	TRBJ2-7	CASSLLGAGGSYEQYF	TGTGCCAGCAGTTTACTGGGAGCGGGAGGGTCCTACGAGCAGTACTTC
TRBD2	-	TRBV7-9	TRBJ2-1	CASSPPGTSFNEQFF	TGTGCCAGCAGCCCCCCCGGGACTAGTTTCAATGAGCAGTTCTTC
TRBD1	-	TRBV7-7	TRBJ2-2	CASSLGTGVPGELFF	TGTGCCAGCAGCTTAGGGACAGGGGTCCCCGGGGAGCTGTTTTTT
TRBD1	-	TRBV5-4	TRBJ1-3	CASSSPGTGGARNTIYF	TGTGCCAGCAGCTCTCCCGGGACAGGGGGTGCTAGAAACACCATATATTTT
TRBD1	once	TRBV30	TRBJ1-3	CAWSVKGQGNTIYF	TGTGCCTGGAGTGTAAAGGGACAGGGGAACACCATATATTTT
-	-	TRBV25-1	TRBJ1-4	CASSQSRAFNEKLFF	TGTGCCAGCAGCCAAAGTAGAGCGTTTAATGAAAAACTGTTTTTT
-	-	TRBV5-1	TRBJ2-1	CASSLRTTDYNEQFF	TGCGCCAGCTCTCTCCGGACTACCGACTACAATGAGCAGTTCTTC
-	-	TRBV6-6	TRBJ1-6	CASSYRENSPLHF	TGTGCCAGCAGTTACAGGGAAAATTCACCCCTCCACTTT
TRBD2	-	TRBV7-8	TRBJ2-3	CASSSRGLAEGTQYF	TGTGCCAGCAGCTCCCGGGGACTAGCGGAGGGTACGCAGTATTTT
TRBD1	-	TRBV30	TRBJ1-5	CAWSGNRGIQDQPQHF	TGTGCCTGGAGTGGCAACAGGGGGATTCAAGATCAGCCCCAGCATTTT
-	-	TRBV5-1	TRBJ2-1	CASSLRAGKFDEQFF	TGCGCCAGCAGCTTGAGGGCAGGGAAGTTCGATGAGCAGTTCTTC
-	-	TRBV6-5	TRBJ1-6	CASSYRSDYNSPLHF	TGTGCCAGCAGTTACAGGTCAGACTATAATTCACCCCTCCACTTT
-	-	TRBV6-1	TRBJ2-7	CASSQLIYEQYF	TGTGCCAGCAGCCAATTAATCTACGAGCAGTACTTC
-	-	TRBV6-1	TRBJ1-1	CASSDGRLTEAFF	TGTGCCAGCAGTGATGGACGGCTCACTGAAGCTTTCTTT
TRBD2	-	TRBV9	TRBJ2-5	CASSAGTSGQETQYF	TGTGCCAGCAGCGCTGGGACTAGCGGACAAGAGACCCAGTACTTC
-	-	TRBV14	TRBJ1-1	CASSPPAGSDTEAFF	TGTGCCAGCAGCCCGCCTGCAGGGAGCGACACTGAAGCTTTCTTT
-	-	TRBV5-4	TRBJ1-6	CASSLDGKGYYNSPLHF	TGTGCCAGCAGCTTGGATGGGAAAGGGTACTATAATTCACCCCTCCACTTT
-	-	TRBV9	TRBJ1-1	CASSAGGKTEAFF	TGTGCCAGCAGCGCGGGAGGGAAAACTGAAGCTTTCTTT
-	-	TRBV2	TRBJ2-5	CASSSDSGAETQYF	TGTGCCAGCAGCTCAGATTCAGGGGCAGAGACCCAGTACTTC
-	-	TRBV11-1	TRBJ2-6	CASRFQGNVLTF	TGTGCCAGCCGCTTCCAGGGGAACGTCCTGACTTTC
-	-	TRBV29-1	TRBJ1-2	CSVEREDYGYTF	TGCAGCGTTGAGAGGGAAGACTATGGCTACACCTTC
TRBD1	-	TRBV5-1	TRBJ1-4	CASSYSDRVNEKLFF	TGCGCCAGCAGCTACTCCGACAGGGTTAATGAAAAACTGTTTTTT